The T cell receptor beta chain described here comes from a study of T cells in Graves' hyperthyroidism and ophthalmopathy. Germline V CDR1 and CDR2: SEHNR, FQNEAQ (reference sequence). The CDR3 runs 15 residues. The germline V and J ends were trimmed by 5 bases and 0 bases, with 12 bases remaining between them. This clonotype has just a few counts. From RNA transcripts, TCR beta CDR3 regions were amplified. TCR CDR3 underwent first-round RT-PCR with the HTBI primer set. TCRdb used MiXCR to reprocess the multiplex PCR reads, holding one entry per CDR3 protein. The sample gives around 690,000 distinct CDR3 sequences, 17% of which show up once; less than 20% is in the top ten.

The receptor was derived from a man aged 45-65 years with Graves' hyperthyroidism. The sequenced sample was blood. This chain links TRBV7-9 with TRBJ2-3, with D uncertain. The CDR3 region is CASSPDVPSTDTQYF. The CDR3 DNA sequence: TGTGCCAGCAGCCCGGACGTCCCAAGCACAGATACGCAGTATTTT. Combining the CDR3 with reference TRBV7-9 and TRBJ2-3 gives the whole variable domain DTGVSQNPRHKITKRGQNVTFRCDPISEHNRLYWYRQTLGQGPEFLTYFQNEAQLEKSRLLSDRFSAERPKGSFSTLEIQRTEQGDSAMYLCASSPDVPSTDTQYFGPGTRLTVL.